Presented here are 13 T cell receptor beta chains from one specimen sequenced in a study of OX40 agonist ivuxolimab in advanced cancers. Sequenced by immunoSEQ multiplex PCR; TCRdb stores in-frame clones only, minus some. Among 95,000 to 150,000 clones listed, just over 90% were seen once. Specimen: CD4+ or CD8+ T cells sorted from blood, collected in a trial of the OX40 agonist ivuxolimab. These receptors all stem from an adult with an advanced solid tumor such as melanoma, head and neck, liver or kidney cancer.

This clone was seen a single time. The CDR3 region is CASSPYHGWNTEAFF. The CDR3 coding sequence is TGTGCCAGCAGCCCCTATCATGGATGGAACACTGAAGCTTTCTTT. The chain combines TRBV9 with TRBJ1-1; D remains ambiguous. Trimming removed 4 bases from V and 1 base from J, with 14 bases in between. The CDR3 sequence is 15 residues long. Germline CDR1 and CDR2: SGDLS and YYNGEE.

The V gene is TRBV5-5, the J gene TRBJ2-5; the match to TRBD1 covers 9 bases. The CDR3 loop spans 15 amino acids. With 2 bases clipped from V and 5 bases from J, the junction kept 7 bases outside the gene matches. Germline CDR1 is SGHKS and CDR2 is YYEKEE (reference sequence). The CDR3 nucleotides read TGTGCCAGCAGCTTACCCGGGACAGGGAGGGAGACCCAGTACTTC. Translating gives CASSLPGTGRETQYF. The whole variable domain, remainder taken from reference TRBV5-5 and TRBJ2-5, is DAGVTQSPTHLIKTRGQQVTLRCSPISGHKSVSWYQQVLGQGPQFIFQYYEKEERGRGNFPDRFSARQFPNYSSELNVNALLLGDSALYLCASSLPGTGRETQYFGPGTRLLVL.

This clone was seen a handful of times. The rearrangement uses TRBV4-1 and TRBJ2-1; 7 positions match TRBD1. The CDR3 extends over 17 amino acids. Germline V gene lookup returns CDR1 MGHRA and CDR2 YSYEKL. J was trimmed by 0 bases and V by 4 bases; bases with no gene match: 9. The CDR3 region is CASSRGGIVVSYNEQFF. The CDR3 DNA reads as TGCGCCAGCAGCCGAGGGGGCATAGTCGTCTCCTACAATGAGCAGTTCTTC.

CDR3 in DNA: TGTGCCAGCAGCCCGAGCGGAGGGGGGCACACTGAAGCTTTCTTT. It translates to CASSPSGGGHTEAFF. The rearrangement links TRBV14 to TRBJ1-1; tentative D call: TRBD1 (6 bases). V was clipped by 4 bases and J by 3 bases, with 15 bases between them. Germline CDR1 and CDR2: SGHDN and FVKESK. The CDR3 runs to 15 residues.

This sequence joins TRBV2 and TRBJ2-7, with 8 bases lining up with TRBD1. The J segment lost 3 bases and the V segment lost 8 bases, leaving 18 bases of the junction unmatched. This CDR3 has 17 residues. Germline CDR1 SNHLY, CDR2 FYNNEI. CDR3 in amino acids: CASQLRDRSSLGYEQYF. CDR3 nucleotides: TGTGCCAGCCAATTACGGGACAGGAGTTCACTGGGCTACGAGCAGTACTTC.

J is TRBJ1-3 and V is TRBV7-6; tentatively, D is TRBD1 (6 bases). The CDR3 extends over 13 amino acids. With 4 bases removed from V and 8 bases from J, the gap between germline ends came to 12 bases. CDR1 and CDR2 (germline): SGHVS, FNYEAQ. CDR3 in DNA: TGTGCCAGCAGCTCCCCGGACAGCGACACCATATATTTT. Translated: CASSSPDSDTIYF.

The CDR3 DNA reads TGTGCCAGCACCCCCGGGGGCTCCTACAATGAGCAGTTCTTC. Translation gives CASTPGGSYNEQFF. This chain connects TRBV11-1 to TRBJ2-1; possible D gene TRBD2, 6 bases. The CDR3 has 14 amino acids. From germline, CDR1 is SGHAT and CDR2 FQDESV (reference sequence). The V and J ends lost 7 bases and 0 bases respectively, with 10 bases between them.

The chain recombines TRBV28 with TRBJ2-5, with TRBD2 matching 8 bases. The CDR3 runs 15 residues. Trimming removed 5 bases from V and 1 base from J; junction bases left unmatched: 6. Germline CDR1 and CDR2: MDHEN and SYDVKM. The CDR3 sequence: CASSPPGLVQETQYF. CDR3 coding DNA: TGTGCCAGCAGTCCGCCGGGACTAGTCCAAGAGACCCAGTACTTC. The whole variable domain, remainder taken from reference TRBV28 and TRBJ2-5, is DVKVTQSSRYLVKRTGEKVFLECVQDMDHENMFWYRQDPGLGLRLIYFSYDVKMKEKGDIPEGYSVSREKKERFSLILESASTNQTSMYLCASSPPGLVQETQYFGPGTRLLVL.

The V and J genes are TRBV28 and TRBJ1-6; D remains unclear. The CDR3 sequence is 14 residues long. Trimming removed 5 bases from V and 2 bases from J, with 7 bases in between. Germline V lookup: CDR1 MDHEN, CDR2 SYDVKM. The CDR3 nucleotides are TGTGCCAGCAGTCGCACAACCTATAATTCACCCCTCCACTTT. It encodes CASSRTTYNSPLHF.

The chain combines TRBV12-5 with TRBJ1-1; tentatively, D is TRBD1 (5 bases). The V end was cut by 6 bases, the J end by 8 bases, with 13 bases between. Germline assignment: CDR1 LGHNT and CDR2 FRNRAP. There are 12 residues in the CDR3. CDR3 region: CASGRDLPEAFF. The CDR3 region has the DNA TGTGCTAGTGGCCGGGACCTACCGGAAGCTTTCTTT.

The chain has TRBV5-5 and TRBJ1-2; unclear D gene. This CDR3 is built from 15 residues. V gave up 0 bases and J gave up 4 bases, with 13 bases separating them. Germline V lookup: CDR1 SGHKS, CDR2 YYEKEE (reference sequence). The CDR3 is CASSLGNIGPYGYTF. CDR3 DNA: TGTGCCAGCAGCTTGGGTAATATCGGCCCCTATGGCTACACCTTC.

The chain couples TRBV18 to TRBJ1-1; D is undetermined. V was shortened by 3 bases and J by 1 base, with 15 bases between the two germline ends. The CDR3 runs to 16 residues. Germline CDR1 KGHSH, CDR2 LQKENI. CDR3 region: CASSPQRLGTNTEAFF. The CDR3 DNA reads as TGTGCCAGCTCACCCCAACGACTGGGAACGAACACTGAAGCTTTCTTT.

This chain uses TRBV30 with TRBJ2-5, with D perhaps TRBD1 or TRBD2 (5 bases each). Germline V gives CDR1 GTSNPN, CDR2 SVGIG (reference sequence). CDR3 length: 13 amino acids. V lost 5 bases and J 5 bases, leaving 15 bases between the germline ends. This CDR3 is CAWEGRLGETQYF. CDR3 DNA sequence: TGTGCCTGGGAGGGACGGCTGGGGGAGACCCAGTACTTC.